This T cell receptor (beta chain) appears in the sequencing data of a study of cytomegalovirus exposure and HLA in healthy donors. Study-wide results and limits: Across all donors, roughly uniform sequencing depth was an assumption of the presence/absence analyses. In a later analysis, donors in an Asian-associated ancestry cluster reportedly had fewer N-insertions in productive TCRs than the cohort mean.

With 60 Vbeta and 13 Jbeta primers, the PCR was carried out. Sequenced by immunoSEQ multiplex PCR; TCRdb stores in-frame clones only, minus some. The sample shows 140,000 to 150,000 clones, nearly 10% of them seen only once. This clone turned up a few times. What it binds is not known. The CDR3 runs to 11 residues. Germline CDR1 is SNHLY and CDR2 is FYNNEI. V dropped 3 bases and J dropped 3 bases, with 3 bases sitting between them. This chain links TRBV2 with TRBJ2-7; the D is unclear. Sequences were obtained from PBMCs. This sequence originates from a man aged 45-65 years in good health and CMV-seronegative. CDR3 region: CASSENYEQYV. CDR3 bases: TGTGCCAGCAGTGAGAACTACGAGCAGTACGTC.